This T cell receptor (beta chain) appears in the sequencing data of a study of long-term antiretroviral therapy in people with HIV. Notes on the study in general: Repertoires in HIV (unlike those of controls) had narrower CDR3 length ranges.

The CDR3 sequence is 15 residues long. Germline V gene data show CDR1 as MNHNY and CDR2 as SVGAGI (reference sequence). Trimming cost V 6 bases and J 0 bases, with 15 bases left between them. Sequencing relied on immunoSEQ assay v3.0, run at survey level. Profiling relied on immunoSEQ multiplex PCR, and the TCRdb table lists in-frame clones only, not all of them. The sample has some 21,000 clones, 88% seen once. Turning to this clone: Its matching antigen is unknown.

Specimen: unsorted PBMCs, collected 2.3 years after starting antiretroviral therapy. V gene TRBV6-6 combines with J gene TRBJ2-7; possibly TRBD2 for D (6 bases). The TCR originated in a man between 60 and 75 years old with HIV. The CDR3 here is CASRRGGESSYEQYF. CDR3 in DNA: TGTGCCAGCAGACGGGGCGGGGAAAGCTCCTACGAGCAGTACTTC.